This TCR beta chain stems from a study of CD8 T cells in ankylosing spondylitis (TCRdb year 2017). For the wider study: The study set out to find disease-linked TCR variants by profiling T cell receptor beta repertoires in ankylosing spondylitis patients and healthy donors. The full study cohort comprised 25 ankylosing spondylitis patients and roughly 110 healthy donors. Peripheral blood was sampled, and synovial fluid was additionally collected from ankylosing spondylitis patients.

Sequenced on an Illumina HiSeq 2500. TCR beta libraries were prepared by quantitative 5'-RACE with molecular barcodes. In the source study's methods: To identify disease-linked TCR variants, a new computational method was used, one built on a probabilistic model of VDJ rearrangement. Clones were called with MiXCR by TCRdb after fastp trimmed the public reads at Q25, and only in-frame beta chains were retained. Entries are consolidated by CDR3 protein sequence, retaining the most common genes and DNA. The V and J calls and clone size come from TCRdb's table, not from the authors' own analysis. The table for this sample lists 300,000 to 350,000 distinct CDR3 sequences; around 10% of them were counted only once. Of the sample, roughly 9.1% falls within the top ten clones. The study at large found these results: In peripheral blood, the disease-linked clones were found at relatively low frequencies and had a CD8+ phenotype. Blood from ankylosing spondylitis patients appeared to be characterized by a TCR beta motif made up of about 8 highly homologous amino acid variants. Some motif variants were previously reported in synovial fluid and blood of reactive arthritis patients, suggesting common disease-initiation mechanisms. According to the report, matched synovial fluid samples from ankylosing spondylitis patients were significantly enriched for the disease-linked clones.

Taken from cysteine to phenylalanine, the CDR3 has 15 residues. Solely the CDR3 DNA is kept, with 45 bases framed from the first base. This clonotype appeared many times. This receptor's antigen is unknown. No qualities accompany the bases; no much larger clone lies one base away. Sequenced sample: blood, either unsorted or a sorted T cell fraction (not recorded which). This chain joins TRBV21-1 to TRBJ1-4; TRBD1 is taken as the D call from the table, unchecked against the DNA. TRBV21-1 is annotated as a pseudogene. This TCR was recovered from a female donor with ankylosing spondylitis or in good health (not recorded which). The CDR3 protein sequence reads: CASRPLDSLNEKLFF. In nucleotides, the sequence is TGTGCCAGCAGACCACTGGACAGTCTTAATGAAAAACTGTTTTTT.